This record covers a single TCR beta chain. Sequencing used immunoSEQ multiplex PCR; TCRdb keeps in-frame clones, though not all of them. In the table there are more than 550,000 clones, approximately 89% of which are singletons. The entry originates in a study of shared T cell receptors in the human thymus. There are 17 residues in the CDR3. Germline CDR1 reads MDHEN; CDR2 reads SYDVKM. The V gene lost 6 bases and the J gene lost 5 bases, with 23 bases spanning the gap. The same sample was also used in a study of human thymus T cells. That source adds: Healthy Finnish infants undergoing corrective surgery for congenital heart defects were used as donors. Corrective cardiac operations yielded the resected thymus tissue. What appeared biased in thymic and blood repertoires was the usage of V and J genes. Related studies found that unrelated individuals share highly overlapping thymic repertoires.

The clonotype originates from a boy under three years old with a congenital heart defect. The sequenced material came from thymocytes. The chain couples TRBV28 to TRBJ2-1; TRBD2 might be the D (6 bases). The CDR3: CASSENPLWRGNNEQFF. CDR3 DNA sequence: TGTGCCAGCAGCGAAAACCCCCTGTGGCGGGGCAACAATGAGCAGTTCTTC.